This entry features one TCR beta chain sequence. It has no known antigen specificity. This could be a read error, since a much larger clone is one nucleotide away. TCR alpha and beta CDR3 regions were amplified with the iRepertoire nested amplicon-rescue multiplex PCR (arm-PCR) platform from RNA. The input for one-step reverse transcription and amplification was about 90-450 ng of tissue mRNA or PBMC total RNA. Following bead purification, Illumina adapters were added by a secondary multiplex PCR, and libraries between 200 and 400 bp were gel-purified. Libraries carried internal 6-nucleotide barcodes used for demultiplexing. Libraries were sequenced on an Illumina MiSeq with 2x220 or 2x250 nucleotide paired-end reads. The authors' pipeline ran thus. Paired reads were merged with FLASH 1.2.11 and aligned to the GRCh37 human genome with BWA-MEM before extracting TRA and TRB reads. An IMGT-derived reference of cassette sequences and CDR3 motifs, with pseudogenes included, was used for V and J assignment. Reads were translated in three frames, and productive CDR3s were defined as those with a C...FGXG motif and no stop codons. A clonotype was defined as a unique combination of a V-J cassette pair and a CDR3 amino acid sequence. Hamming distance filtering was applied to reads, with thresholds set by the sequence error rate of each sample in mapped regions. TCRdb reran the public reads through fastp at Q25 and MiXCR, keeping productive beta chains. Every entry covers one CDR3 protein and lists the most common genes and DNA from its rows. These V and J calls originate from TCRdb's pipeline instead of the authors' own analysis. The sample table holds 10,000 to 15,000 distinct CDR3 sequences, of which roughly 29% were seen once. The ten most abundant clones make up 35% to 50% of the sample.

For CDR1 and CDR2, the germline V gene (reference sequence) lists DFQATT and SNEGSKA. Reading from cysteine to phenylalanine, the CDR3 counts 13 amino acids. Only CDR3 DNA is held: 39 bases, read in frame from base 1. The data were taken from a study of glioma-infiltrating T cells (dated by TCRdb to about 2016). Notes on the research overall: The study sequenced TCR alpha- and beta-chain repertoires from glioma tissue, from non-neoplastic brain tissue and from matched peripheral blood mononuclear cells. To gauge divergence between tissue and blood T-cell populations, every tissue-infiltrating repertoire was compared against the peripheral blood repertoire from the same patient. The paired cohort comprised three low-grade glioma patients, about eight primary glioblastoma patients and three non-glioma patients contributing non-neoplastic brain tissue. The study at large found these results: VJ-independent divergence between tissue and blood was below expectation in non-neoplastic patients but above expectation in all gliomas, especially low-grade gliomas. Small numbers underpinned the group comparisons: roughly 8 glioblastoma patients, three low-grade glioma patients and three non-neoplastic patients. Only a very small number of CDR3 sequences turned up in both tissue and blood, a result put down to high CDR3 diversity combined with limited sampling.

Sequenced: glioma tissue, nonneoplastic brain tissue, or PBMCs (not recorded which). The clonotype was recovered from a human donor with low-grade glioma or glioblastoma, undergoing nonglioma brain surgery, or in good health (not recorded which). The chain was built from TRBV20-1 and TRBJ2-7, with the D gene uncertain. The DNA reads TGCAGTGCTCCGCGGACCCAAACCTACGAGAAGTACTTC. Translated, it reads CSAPRTQTYEKYF.